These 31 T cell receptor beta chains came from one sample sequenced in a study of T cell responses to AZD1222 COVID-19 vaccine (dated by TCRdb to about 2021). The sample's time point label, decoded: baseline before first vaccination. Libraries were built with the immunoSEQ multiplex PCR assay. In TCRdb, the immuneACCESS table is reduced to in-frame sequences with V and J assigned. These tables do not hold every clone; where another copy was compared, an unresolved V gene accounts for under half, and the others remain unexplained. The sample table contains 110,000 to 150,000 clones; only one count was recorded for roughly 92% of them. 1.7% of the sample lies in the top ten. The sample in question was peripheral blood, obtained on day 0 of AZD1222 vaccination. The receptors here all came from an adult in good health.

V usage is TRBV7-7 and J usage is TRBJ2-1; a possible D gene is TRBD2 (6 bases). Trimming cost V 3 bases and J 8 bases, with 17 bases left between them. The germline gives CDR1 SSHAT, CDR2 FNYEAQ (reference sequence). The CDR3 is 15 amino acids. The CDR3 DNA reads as TGTGCCAGCAGCTTTGGTTCGGCCGGAGGGGATGAGCAGTTCTTC. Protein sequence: CASSFGSAGGDEQFF.

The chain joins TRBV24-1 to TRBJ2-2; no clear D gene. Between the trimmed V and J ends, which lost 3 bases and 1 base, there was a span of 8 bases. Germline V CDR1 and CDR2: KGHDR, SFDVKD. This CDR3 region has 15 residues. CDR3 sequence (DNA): TGTGCCACCAGTGATGCCACAGTGAACACCGGGGAGCTGTTTTTT. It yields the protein CATSDATVNTGELFF.

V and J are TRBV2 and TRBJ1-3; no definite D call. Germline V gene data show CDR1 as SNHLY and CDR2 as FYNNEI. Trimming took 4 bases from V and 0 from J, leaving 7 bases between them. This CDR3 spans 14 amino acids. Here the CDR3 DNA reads TGTGCCAGCAGTGGGGGAGTCTCTGGAAACACCATATATTTT. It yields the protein CASSGGVSGNTIYF.

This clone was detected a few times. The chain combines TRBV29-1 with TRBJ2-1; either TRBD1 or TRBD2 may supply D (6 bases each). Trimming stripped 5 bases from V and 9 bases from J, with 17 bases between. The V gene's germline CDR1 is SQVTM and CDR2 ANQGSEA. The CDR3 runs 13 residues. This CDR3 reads CSVSAGEDSEQFF. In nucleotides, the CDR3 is TGCAGCGTTTCCGCAGGGGAGGACAGTGAGCAGTTCTTC.

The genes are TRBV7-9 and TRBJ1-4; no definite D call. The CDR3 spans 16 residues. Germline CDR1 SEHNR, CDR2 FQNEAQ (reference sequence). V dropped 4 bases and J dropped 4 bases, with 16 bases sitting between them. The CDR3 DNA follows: TGTGCCAGCAGCTCCGCCGGGCGGGGATTTAATGAAAAACTGTTTTTT. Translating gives CASSSAGRGFNEKLFF. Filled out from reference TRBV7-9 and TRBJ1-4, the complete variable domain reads DTGVSQNPRHKITKRGQNVTFRCDPISEHNRLYWYRQTLGQGPEFLTYFQNEAQLEKSRLLSDRFSAERPKGSFSTLEIQRTEQGDSAMYLCASSSAGRGFNEKLFFGSGTQLSVL.

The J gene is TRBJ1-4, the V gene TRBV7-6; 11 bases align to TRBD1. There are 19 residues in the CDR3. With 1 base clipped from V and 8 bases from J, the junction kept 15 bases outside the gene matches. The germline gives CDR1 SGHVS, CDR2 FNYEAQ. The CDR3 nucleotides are TGTGCCAGCAGCTTAGTGATTCCCACTTCGGGACAGGGGGTGGAAAAACTGTTTTTT. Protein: CASSLVIPTSGQGVEKLFF.

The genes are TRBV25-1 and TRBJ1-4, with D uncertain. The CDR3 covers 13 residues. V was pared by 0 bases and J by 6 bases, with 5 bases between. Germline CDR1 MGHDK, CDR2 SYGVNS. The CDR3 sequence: CASSEYPDEKLFF. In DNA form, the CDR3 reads TGTGCCAGCAGTGAATACCCCGATGAAAAACTGTTTTTT.

The CDR3 DNA is TGTGCCGCAGGAAGATTCTCTGGAAACACCATATATTTT. This translates into CAAGRFSGNTIYF. The chain employs TRBV15 and TRBJ1-3; D is undetermined. Trimming removed 11 bases from V and 0 bases from J, with 11 bases in between. Germline loops: CDR1 LNHNV, CDR2 YYDKDF (reference sequence). The CDR3 is made up of 13 amino acids.

This CDR3 is CASSYGEGGGNQPQHF. The DNA for the CDR3 is TGTGCCAGCAGCTACGGAGAGGGGGGTGGCAATCAGCCCCAGCATTTT. The gene calls are TRBV7-9 and TRBJ1-5, with D maybe TRBD1 (6 bases). The germline gives CDR1 SEHNR, CDR2 FQNEAQ (reference sequence). The CDR3 extends over 16 amino acids. Trimming took off 4 bases at V and 2 bases at J, with 15 bases between the two ends.

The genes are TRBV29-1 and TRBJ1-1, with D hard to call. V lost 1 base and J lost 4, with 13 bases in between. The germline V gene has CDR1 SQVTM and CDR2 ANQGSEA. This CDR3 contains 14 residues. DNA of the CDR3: TGCAGCGTTGAAGTCAGCACAGTTGGCACTGAAGCTTTCTTT. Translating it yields CSVEVSTVGTEAFF.

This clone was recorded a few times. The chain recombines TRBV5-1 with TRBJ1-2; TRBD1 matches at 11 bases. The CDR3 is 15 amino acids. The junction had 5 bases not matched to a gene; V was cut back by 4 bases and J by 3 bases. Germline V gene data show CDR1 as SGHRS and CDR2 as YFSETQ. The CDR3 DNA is TGCGCCAGCAGCCCGGGACAGGGGGACGACTATGGCTACACCTTC. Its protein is CASSPGQGDDYGYTF. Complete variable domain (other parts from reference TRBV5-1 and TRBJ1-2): KAGVTQTPRYLIKTRGQQVTLSCSPISGHRSVSWYQQTPGQGLQFLFEYFSETQRNKGNFPGRFSGRQFSNSRSEMNVSTLELGDSALYLCASSPGQGDDYGYTFGSGTRLTVV.

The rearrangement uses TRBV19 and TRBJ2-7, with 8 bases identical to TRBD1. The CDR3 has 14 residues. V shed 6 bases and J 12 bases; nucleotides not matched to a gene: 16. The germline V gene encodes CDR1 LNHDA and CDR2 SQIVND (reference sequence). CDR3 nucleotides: TGTGCCAGTAGCCTCGGGGACAGGCAGAGCCCACGGTACTTC. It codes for CASSLGDRQSPRYF.

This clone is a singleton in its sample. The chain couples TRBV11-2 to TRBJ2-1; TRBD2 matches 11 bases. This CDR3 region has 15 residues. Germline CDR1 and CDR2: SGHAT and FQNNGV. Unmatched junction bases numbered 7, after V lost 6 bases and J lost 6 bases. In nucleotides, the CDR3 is TGTGCCAGCAGGGTAGCGGGAGGGTTAGCCAATGAGCAGTTCTTC. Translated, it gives CASRVAGGLANEQFF.

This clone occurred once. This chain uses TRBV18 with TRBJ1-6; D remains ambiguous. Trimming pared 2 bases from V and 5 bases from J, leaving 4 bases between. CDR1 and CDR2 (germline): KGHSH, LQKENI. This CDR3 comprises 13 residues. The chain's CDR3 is CASSPGNNSPLHF. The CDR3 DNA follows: TGTGCCAGCTCACCAGGGAATAATTCACCCCTCCACTTT.

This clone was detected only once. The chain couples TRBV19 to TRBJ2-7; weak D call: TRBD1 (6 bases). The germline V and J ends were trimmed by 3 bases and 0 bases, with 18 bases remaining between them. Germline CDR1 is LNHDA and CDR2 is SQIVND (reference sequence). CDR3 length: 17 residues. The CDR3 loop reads CASSIAPDRPLSYEQYF. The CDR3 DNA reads TGTGCCAGTAGTATCGCCCCGGACAGACCCCTCTCCTACGAGCAGTACTTC.

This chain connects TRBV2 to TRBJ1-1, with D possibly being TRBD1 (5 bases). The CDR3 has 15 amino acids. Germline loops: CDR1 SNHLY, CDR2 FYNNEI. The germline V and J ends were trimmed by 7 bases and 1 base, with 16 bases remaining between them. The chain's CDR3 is CASKRDRPGNTEAFF. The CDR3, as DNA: TGTGCCAGCAAAAGGGACCGCCCGGGGAACACTGAAGCTTTCTTT.

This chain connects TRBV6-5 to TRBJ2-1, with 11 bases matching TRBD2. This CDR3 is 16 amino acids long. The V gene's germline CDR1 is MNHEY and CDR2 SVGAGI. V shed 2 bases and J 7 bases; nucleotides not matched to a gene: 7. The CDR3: CASSYIALAGVNEQFF. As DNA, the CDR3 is TGTGCCAGCAGTTACATCGCACTAGCGGGAGTTAATGAGCAGTTCTTC.

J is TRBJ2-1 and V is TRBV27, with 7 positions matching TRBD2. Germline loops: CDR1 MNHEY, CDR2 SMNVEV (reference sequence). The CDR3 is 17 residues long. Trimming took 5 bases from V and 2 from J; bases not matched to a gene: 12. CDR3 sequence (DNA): TGTGCCAGCAGTCCCCTCCTTCGAGGGAGGGCCTACAATGAGCAGTTCTTC. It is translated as CASSPLLRGRAYNEQFF.

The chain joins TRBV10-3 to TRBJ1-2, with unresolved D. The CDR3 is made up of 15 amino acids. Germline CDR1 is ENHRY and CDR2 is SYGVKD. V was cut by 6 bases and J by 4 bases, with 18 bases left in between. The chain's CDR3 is CAISKTGEMVYGYTF. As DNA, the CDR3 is TGTGCCATCAGCAAGACGGGCGAGATGGTCTATGGCTACACCTTC.

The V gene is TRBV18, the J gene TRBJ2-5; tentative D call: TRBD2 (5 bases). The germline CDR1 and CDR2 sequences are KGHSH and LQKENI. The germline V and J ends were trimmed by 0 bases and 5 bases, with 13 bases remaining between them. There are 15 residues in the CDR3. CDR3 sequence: CASSPPYGIMETQYF. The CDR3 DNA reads TGTGCCAGCTCACCACCATACGGGATCATGGAGACCCAGTACTTC.

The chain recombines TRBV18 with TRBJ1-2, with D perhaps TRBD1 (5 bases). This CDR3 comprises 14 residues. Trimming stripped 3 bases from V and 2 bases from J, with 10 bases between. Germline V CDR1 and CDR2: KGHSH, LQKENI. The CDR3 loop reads CASSPGRDNYGYTF. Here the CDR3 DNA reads TGTGCCAGCTCACCCGGCAGGGACAACTATGGCTACACCTTC.

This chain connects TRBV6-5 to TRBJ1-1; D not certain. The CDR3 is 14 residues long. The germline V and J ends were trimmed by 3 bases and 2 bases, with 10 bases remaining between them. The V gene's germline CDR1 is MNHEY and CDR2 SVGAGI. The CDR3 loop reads CASSYHFGNTEAFF. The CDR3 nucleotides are TGTGCCAGCAGTTATCATTTCGGTAACACTGAAGCTTTCTTT.

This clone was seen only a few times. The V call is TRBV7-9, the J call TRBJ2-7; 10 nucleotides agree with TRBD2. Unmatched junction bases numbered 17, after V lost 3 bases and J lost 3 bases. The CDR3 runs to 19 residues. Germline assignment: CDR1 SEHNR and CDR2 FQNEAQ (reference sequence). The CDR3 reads CASSFKRGPLAGRHYEQYF. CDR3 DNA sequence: TGTGCCAGCAGCTTTAAGAGGGGCCCACTAGCGGGAAGGCACTACGAGCAGTACTTC.

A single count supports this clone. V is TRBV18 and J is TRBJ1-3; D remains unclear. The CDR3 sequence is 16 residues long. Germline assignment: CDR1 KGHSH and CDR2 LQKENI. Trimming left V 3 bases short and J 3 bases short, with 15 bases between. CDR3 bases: TGTGCCAGCTCACCTCAAACCGAGAGGTTTGGAAACACCATATATTTT. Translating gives CASSPQTERFGNTIYF.

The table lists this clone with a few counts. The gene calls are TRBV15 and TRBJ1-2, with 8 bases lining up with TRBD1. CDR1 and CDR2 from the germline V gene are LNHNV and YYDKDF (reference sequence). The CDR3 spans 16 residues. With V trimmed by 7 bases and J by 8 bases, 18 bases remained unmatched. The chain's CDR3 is CATTDRGGNRLGGYTF. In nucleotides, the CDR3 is TGTGCCACCACCGACAGGGGAGGTAATCGACTGGGCGGCTACACCTTC.

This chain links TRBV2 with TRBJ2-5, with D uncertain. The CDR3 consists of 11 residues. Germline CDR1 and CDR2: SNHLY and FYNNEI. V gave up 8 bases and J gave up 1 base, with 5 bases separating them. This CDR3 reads CASAFQETQYF. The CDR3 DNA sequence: TGTGCCAGCGCGTTCCAAGAGACCCAGTACTTC.

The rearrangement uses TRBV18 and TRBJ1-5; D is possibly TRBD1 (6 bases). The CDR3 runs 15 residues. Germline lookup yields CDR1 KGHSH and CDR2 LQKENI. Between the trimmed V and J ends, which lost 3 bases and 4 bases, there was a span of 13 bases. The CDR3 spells CASSPFRGMNQPQHF. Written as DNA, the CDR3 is TGTGCCAGCTCACCTTTCAGGGGAATGAATCAGCCCCAGCATTTT. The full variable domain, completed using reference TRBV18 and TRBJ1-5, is NAGVMQNPRHLVRRRGQEARLRCSPMKGHSHVYWYRQLPEEGLKFMVYLQKENIIDESGMPKERFSAEFPKEGPSILRIQQVVRGDSAAYFCASSPFRGMNQPQHFGDGTRLSIL.

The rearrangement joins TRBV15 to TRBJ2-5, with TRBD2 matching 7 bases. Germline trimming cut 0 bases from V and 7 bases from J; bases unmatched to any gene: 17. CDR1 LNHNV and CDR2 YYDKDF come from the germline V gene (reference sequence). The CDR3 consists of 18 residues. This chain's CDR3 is CATSRDTGTTGRKSTQYF. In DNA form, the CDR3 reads TGTGCCACCAGCAGAGATACGGGGACTACCGGGCGAAAGTCGACCCAGTACTTC.

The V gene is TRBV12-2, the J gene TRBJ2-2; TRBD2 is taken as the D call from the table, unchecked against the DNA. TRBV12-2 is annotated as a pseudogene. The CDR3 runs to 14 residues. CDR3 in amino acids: CASRLTPSTGELFF. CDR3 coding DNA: TGTGCAAGTCGCCTGACTCCCAGCACCGGGGAGCTGTTTTTT.

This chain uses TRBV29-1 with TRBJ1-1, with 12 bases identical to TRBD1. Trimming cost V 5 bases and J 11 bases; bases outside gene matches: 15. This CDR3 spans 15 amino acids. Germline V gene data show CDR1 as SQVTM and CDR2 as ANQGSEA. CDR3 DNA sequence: TGCAGCGTTAAGTACTGGGGACAGGGGGCACAGGATGCTTTCTTT. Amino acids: CSVKYWGQGAQDAFF.

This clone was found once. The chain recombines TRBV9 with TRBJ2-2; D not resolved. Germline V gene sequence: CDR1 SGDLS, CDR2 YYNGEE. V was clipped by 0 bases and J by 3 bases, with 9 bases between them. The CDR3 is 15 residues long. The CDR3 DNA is TGTGCCAGCAGCGTAGCCCCTCATTACACCGGGGAGCTGTTTTTT. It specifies CASSVAPHYTGELFF.